The text below deals with one TCR beta chain. The antigen remains undetermined. The sample is drawn from a study of vaccination and CD4 T cells after COVID-19. Overall study context: Overlapping spike pools from SARS-CoV-2 and HCoV-NL63, HCoV-OC43 and HCoV-229E served as culture stimuli.

The treatment: roughly 10-day PBMC culture with coronavirus spike peptide pools or control peptides (ViraFEST assay). Via ViraFEST, peptide pools expanded antigen-specific T cells before TCR sequencing. Peptide pools at roughly 10 ug/ml stimulated two million PBMCs per well with about 9.5 IU/ml IL-2. The V gene end was trimmed by 2 bases and the J gene end by 5 bases; junction bases not matched to a gene: 7. CDR3 length equals 14 residues. The germline V gene has CDR1 GTSNPN and CDR2 SVGIG (reference sequence). Sequenced with the Oncomine TCR Beta short-read assay was DNA taken from cultured CD4+ T cells. One entry per CDR3 protein results from TCRdb running MiXCR on the PCR reads. This repertoire shows roughly 25,000 distinct CDR3 sequences, roughly 68% found once; its top ten account for 20% to 25%.

This sequence originates from a human donor who received a COVID-19 vaccine. The specimen was CD4+ T cells from blood, cultured in vitro, collected after SARS-CoV-2 vaccination. V gene TRBV30 combines with J gene TRBJ2-7; 9 bases are a match to TRBD1. The CDR3 region has the DNA TGTGCCTGGAGTCCGGACAGGGGTATTAACGAGCAGTACTTC. It codes for CAWSPDRGINEQYF.